The clone carrying this T cell receptor beta chain has just a few counts. This entry comes from a study of PD-L1 blockade in urothelial cancer. As for the study in general: Most patients, about 85% of the roughly 29, were males with bladder-origin cancer. Per blood sample, T cells had a median of roughly 140,000.

The diagnosis in patients was locally advanced or metastatic urothelial carcinoma. This CDR3 is 13 amino acids long. The germline gives CDR1 SNHLY, CDR2 FYNNEI. The V and J ends lost 6 bases and 4 bases, in that order; junction bases with no gene match: 4. Templates that were synthetic TCR analogs were spiked into each PCR. The method was immunoSEQ multiplex PCR; TCRdb's version includes in-frame clones alone and lacks a portion of them. The profile shows 85,000 to 100,000 clones, 90% of them singletons. The starting material was PBMCs, obtained around atezolizumab (anti-PD-L1) treatment. The receptor was isolated from a man in his 60s with urothelial cancer. The chain employs TRBV2 and TRBJ1-2, with TRBD1 matching over 8 bases. This CDR3 reads CASRGQGGYGYTF. The CDR3 region has the DNA TGTGCCAGCAGAGGACAGGGCGGCTATGGCTACACCTTC.